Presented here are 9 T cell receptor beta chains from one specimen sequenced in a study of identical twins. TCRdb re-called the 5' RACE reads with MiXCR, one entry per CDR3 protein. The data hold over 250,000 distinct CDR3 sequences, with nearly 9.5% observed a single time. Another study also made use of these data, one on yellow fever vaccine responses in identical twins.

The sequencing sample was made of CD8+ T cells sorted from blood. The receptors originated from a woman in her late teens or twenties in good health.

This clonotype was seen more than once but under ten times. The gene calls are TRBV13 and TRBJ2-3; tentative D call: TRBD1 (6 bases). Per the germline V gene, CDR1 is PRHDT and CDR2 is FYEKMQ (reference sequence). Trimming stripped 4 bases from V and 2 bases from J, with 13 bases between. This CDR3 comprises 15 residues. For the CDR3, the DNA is TGTGCCAGCAGCTCTCTACAGGGCTCCACAGATACGCAGTATTTT. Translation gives CASSSLQGSTDTQYF.

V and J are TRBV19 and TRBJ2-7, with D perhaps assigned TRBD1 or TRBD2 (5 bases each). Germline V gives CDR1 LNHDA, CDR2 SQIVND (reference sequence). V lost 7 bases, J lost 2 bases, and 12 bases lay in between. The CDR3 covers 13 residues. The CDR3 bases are TGTGCCAGTACCGGGACGGAGACCTACGAGCAGTACTTC. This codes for CASTGTETYEQYF.

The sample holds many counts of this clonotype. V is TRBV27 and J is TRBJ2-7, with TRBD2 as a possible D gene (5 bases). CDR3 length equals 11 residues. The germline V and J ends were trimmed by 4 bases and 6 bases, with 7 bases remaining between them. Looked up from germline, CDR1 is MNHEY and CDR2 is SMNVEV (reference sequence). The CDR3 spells CASSSGGEQYF. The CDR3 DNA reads TGTGCCAGCAGTTCTGGAGGCGAGCAGTACTTC.

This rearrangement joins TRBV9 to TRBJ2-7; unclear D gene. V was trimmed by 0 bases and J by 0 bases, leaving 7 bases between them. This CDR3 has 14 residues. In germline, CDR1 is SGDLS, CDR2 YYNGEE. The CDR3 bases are TGTGCCAGCAGCGTAGGGTATGGCTCCTACGAGCAGTACTTC. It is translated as CASSVGYGSYEQYF.

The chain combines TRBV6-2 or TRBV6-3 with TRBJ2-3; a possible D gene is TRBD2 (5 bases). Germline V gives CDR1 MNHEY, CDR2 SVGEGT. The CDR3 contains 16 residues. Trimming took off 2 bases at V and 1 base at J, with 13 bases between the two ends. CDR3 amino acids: CASSYPSGLRTDTQYF. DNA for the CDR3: TGTGCCAGCAGTTACCCAAGCGGACTGCGCACAGATACGCAGTATTTT.

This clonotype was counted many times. The CDR3 nucleotides read TGTGCCAGCAGCCCTGACAGTCCAAGAAACGCTTTCTTT. Translation gives CASSPDSPRNAFF. The gene calls are TRBV12-3 or TRBV12-4 and TRBJ1-1, with a weak D call TRBD1 (5 bases). This CDR3 region has 13 residues. V gave up 6 bases and J gave up 11 bases, with 19 bases separating them.

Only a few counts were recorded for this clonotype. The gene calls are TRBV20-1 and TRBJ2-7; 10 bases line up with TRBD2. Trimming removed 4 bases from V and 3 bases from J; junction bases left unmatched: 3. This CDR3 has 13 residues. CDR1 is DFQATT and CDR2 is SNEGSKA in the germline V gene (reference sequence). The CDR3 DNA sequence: TGCAGTGCTACTGGACTAGCGGTCTACGAGCAGTACTTC. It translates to CSATGLAVYEQYF.

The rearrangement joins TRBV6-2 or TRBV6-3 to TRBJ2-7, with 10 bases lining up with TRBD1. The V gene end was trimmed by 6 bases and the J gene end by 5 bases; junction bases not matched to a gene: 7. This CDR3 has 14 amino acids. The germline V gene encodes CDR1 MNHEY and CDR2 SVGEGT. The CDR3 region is CASRRAGTGDEQYF. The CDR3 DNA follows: TGTGCCAGCAGACGAGCCGGGACAGGGGACGAGCAGTACTTC.

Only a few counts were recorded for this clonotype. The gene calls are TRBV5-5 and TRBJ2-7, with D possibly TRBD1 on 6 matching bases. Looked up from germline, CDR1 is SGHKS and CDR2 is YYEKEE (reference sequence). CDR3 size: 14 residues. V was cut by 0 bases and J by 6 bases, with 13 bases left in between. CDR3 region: CASSLDVGASEQYF. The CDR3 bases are TGTGCCAGCAGCTTGGATGTGGGGGCGTCCGAGCAGTACTTC.